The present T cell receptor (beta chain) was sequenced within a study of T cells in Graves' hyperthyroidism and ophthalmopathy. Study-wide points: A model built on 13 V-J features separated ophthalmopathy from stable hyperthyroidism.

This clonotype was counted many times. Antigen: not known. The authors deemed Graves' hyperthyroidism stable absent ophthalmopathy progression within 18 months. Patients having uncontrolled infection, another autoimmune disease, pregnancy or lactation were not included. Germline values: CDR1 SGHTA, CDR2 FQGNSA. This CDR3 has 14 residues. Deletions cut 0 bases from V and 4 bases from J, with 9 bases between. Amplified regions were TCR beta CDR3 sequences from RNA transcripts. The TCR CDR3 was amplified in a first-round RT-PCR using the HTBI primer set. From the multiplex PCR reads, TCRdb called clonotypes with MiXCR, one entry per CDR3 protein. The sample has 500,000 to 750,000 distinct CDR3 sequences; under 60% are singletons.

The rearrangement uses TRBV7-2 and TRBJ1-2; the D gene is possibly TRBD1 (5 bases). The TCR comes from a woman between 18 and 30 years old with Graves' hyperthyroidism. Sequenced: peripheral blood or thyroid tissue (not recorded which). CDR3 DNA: TGTGCCAGCAGCTTAGCCTGGGGCGTCTATGGCTACACCTTC. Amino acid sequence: CASSLAWGVYGYTF. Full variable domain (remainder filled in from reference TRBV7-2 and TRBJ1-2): GAGVSQSPSNKVTEKGKDVELRCDPISGHTALYWYRQSLGQGLEFLIYFQGNSAPDKSGLPSDRFSAERTGGSVSTLTIQRTQQEDSAVYLCASSLAWGVYGYTFGSGTRLTVV.